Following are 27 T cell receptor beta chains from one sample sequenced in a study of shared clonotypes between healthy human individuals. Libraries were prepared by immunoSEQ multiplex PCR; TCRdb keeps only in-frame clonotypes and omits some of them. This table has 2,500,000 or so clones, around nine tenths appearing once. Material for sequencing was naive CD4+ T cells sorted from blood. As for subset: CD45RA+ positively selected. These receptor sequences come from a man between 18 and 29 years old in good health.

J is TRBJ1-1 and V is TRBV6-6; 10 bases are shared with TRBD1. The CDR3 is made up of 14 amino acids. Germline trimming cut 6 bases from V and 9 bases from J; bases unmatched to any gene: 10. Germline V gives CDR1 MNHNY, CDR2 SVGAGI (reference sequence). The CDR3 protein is CASSLLGTGDKAFF. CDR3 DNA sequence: TGTGCCAGCAGCCTACTCGGGACAGGGGATAAAGCTTTCTTT.

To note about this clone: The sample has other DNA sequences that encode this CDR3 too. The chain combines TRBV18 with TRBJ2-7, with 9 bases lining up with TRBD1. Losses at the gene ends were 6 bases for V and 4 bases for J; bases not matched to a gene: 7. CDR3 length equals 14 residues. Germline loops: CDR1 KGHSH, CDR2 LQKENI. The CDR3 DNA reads TGTGCCAGCTCTCCCGGGACAGGGCTATACGAGCAGTACTTC. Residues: CASSPGTGLYEQYF.

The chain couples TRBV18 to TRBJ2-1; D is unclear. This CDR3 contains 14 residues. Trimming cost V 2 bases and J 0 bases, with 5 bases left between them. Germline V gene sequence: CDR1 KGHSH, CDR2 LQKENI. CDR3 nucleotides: TGTGCCAGCTCACCAGTCCCCTCCTACAATGAGCAGTTCTTC. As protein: CASSPVPSYNEQFF. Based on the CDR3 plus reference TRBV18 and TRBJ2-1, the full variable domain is NAGVMQNPRHLVRRRGQEARLRCSPMKGHSHVYWYRQLPEEGLKFMVYLQKENIIDESGMPKERFSAEFPKEGPSILRIQQVVRGDSAAYFCASSPVPSYNEQFFGPGTRLTVL.

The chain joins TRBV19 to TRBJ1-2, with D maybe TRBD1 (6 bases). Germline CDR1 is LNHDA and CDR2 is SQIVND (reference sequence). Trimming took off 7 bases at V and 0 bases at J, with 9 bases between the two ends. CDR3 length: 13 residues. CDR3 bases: TGTGCCAGTATAGGGGGAGCTAACTATGGCTACACCTTC. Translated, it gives CASIGGANYGYTF. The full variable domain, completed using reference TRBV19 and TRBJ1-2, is DGGITQSPKYLFRKEGQNVTLSCEQNLNHDAMYWYRQDPGQGLRLIYYSQIVNDFQKGDIAEGYSVSREKKESFPLTVTSAQKNPTAFYLCASIGGANYGYTFGSGTRLTVV.

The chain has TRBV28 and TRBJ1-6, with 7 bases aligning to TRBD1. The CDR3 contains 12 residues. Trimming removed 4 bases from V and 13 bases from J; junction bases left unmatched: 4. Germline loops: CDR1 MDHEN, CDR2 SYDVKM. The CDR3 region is CASSSLGQPLHF. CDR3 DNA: TGTGCCAGCAGTTCCTTGGGACAGCCCCTCCACTTT.

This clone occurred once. CDR3 region: CASSYFGQGTEQYF. The CDR3 DNA reads TGCGCCAGCAGTTATTTCGGACAGGGCACCGAGCAGTACTTC. The chain recombines TRBV10-2 with TRBJ2-7, with 8 nucleotides matching TRBD1. The J segment lost 6 bases and the V segment lost 5 bases, leaving 9 bases of the junction unmatched. Looked up from germline, CDR1 is WSHSY and CDR2 is SAAADI. The CDR3 sequence is 14 residues long.

CDR3 protein: CASSSTWTGAICEQYF. As DNA, the CDR3 is TGTGCCAGCAGCTCAACTTGGACAGGCGCTATTTGCGAGCAGTACTTC. The chain uses TRBV6-6 and TRBJ2-7; 7 bases agree with TRBD1. The CDR3 is 16 residues long. Trimming at V came to 6 bases and at J to 6 bases, leaving 17 bases not matched to a gene. Germline CDR1 and CDR2: MNHNY and SVGAGI (reference sequence).

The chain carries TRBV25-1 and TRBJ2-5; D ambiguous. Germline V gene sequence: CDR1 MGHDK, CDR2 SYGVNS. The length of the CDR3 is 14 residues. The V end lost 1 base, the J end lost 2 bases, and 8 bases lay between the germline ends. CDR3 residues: CASSEWVKQETQYF. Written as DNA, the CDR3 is TGTGCCAGCAGTGAATGGGTGAAGCAAGAGACCCAGTACTTC.

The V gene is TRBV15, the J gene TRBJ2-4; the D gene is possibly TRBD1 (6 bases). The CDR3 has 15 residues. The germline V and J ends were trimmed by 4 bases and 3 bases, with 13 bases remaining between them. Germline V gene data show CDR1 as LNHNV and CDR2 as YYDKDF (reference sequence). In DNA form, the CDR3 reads TGTGCCACCAGCAAGGCAGGGGATTTCAAAAACATTCAGTACTTC. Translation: CATSKAGDFKNIQYF.

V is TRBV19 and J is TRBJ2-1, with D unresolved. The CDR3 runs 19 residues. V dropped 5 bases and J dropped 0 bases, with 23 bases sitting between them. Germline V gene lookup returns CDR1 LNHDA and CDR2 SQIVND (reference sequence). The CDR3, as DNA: TGTGCCAGTAGTCCCCTTCCCCCAAAATTATTCCTCTCCTACAATGAGCAGTTCTTC. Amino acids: CASSPLPPKLFLSYNEQFF.

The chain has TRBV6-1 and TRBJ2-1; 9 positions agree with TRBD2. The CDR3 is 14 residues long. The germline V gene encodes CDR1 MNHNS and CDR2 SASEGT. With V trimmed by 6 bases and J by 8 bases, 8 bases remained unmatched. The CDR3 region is CASSVLAGSDEQFF. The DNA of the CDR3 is TGTGCCAGCAGCGTTCTAGCGGGGAGCGATGAGCAGTTCTTC.

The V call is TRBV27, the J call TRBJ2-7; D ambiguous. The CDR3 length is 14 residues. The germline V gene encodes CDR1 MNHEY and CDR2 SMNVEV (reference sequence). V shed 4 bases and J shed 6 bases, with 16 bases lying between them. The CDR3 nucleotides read TGTGCCAGCAGTTCAATATCGACCGCCTCCGAGCAGTACTTC. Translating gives CASSSISTASEQYF.

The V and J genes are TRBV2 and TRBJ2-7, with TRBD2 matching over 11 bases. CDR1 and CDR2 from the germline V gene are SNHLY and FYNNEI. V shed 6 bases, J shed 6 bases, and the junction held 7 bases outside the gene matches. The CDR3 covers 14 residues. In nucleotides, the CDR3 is TGTGCCAGCAGCCGCACTAGCGGGAGTTTCGAGCAGTACTTC. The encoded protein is CASSRTSGSFEQYF. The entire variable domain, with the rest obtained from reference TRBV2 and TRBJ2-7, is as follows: EPEVTQTPSHQVTQMGQEVILRCVPISNHLYFYWYRQILGQKVEFLVSFYNNEISEKSEIFDDQFSVERPDGSNFTLKIRSTKLEDSAMYFCASSRTSGSFEQYFGPGTRLTVT.

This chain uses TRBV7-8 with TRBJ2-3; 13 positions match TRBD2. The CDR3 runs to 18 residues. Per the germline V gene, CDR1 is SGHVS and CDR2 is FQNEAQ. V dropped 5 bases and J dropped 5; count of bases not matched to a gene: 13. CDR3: CASSRNSGLAGEGDTQYF. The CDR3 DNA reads TGTGCCAGCAGCCGAAATAGCGGACTAGCGGGAGAAGGAGATACGCAGTATTTT.

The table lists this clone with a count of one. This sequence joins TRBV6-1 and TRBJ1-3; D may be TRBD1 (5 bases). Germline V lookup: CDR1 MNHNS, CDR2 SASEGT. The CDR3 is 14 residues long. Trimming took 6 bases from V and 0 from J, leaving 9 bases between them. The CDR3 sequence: CASSRDGSGNTIYF. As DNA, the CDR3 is TGTGCCAGCAGCCGGGACGGCTCTGGAAACACCATATATTTT.

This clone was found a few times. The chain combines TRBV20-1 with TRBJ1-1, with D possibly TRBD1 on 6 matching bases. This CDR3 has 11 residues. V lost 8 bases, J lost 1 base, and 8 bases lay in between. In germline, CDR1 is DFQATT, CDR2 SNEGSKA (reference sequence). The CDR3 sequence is CSQDRNTEAFF. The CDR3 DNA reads TGCAGTCAGGACAGGAACACTGAAGCTTTCTTT.

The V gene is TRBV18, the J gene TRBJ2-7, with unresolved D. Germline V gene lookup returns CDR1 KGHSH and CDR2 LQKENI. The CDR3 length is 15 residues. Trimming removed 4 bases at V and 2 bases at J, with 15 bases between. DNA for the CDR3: TGTGCCAGCTCACTCGGCCCTTCATCCACCTACGAGCAGTACTTC. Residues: CASSLGPSSTYEQYF.

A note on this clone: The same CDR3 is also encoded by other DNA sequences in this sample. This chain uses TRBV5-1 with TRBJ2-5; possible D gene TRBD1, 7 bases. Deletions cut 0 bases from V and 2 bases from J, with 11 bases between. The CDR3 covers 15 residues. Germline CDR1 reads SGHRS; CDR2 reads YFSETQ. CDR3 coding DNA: TGCGCCAGCAGCTTGGACCCAGGGGGGCAAGAGACCCAGTACTTC. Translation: CASSLDPGGQETQYF.

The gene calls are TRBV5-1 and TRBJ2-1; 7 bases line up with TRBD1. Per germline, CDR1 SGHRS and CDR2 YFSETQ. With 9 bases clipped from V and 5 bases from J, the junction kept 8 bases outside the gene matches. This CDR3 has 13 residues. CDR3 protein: CANTDRDDNEQFF. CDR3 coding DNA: TGCGCCAACACAGACAGGGATGACAATGAGCAGTTCTTC.

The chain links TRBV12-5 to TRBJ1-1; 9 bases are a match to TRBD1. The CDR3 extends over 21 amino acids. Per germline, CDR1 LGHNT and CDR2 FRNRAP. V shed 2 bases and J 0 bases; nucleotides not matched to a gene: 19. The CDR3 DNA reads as TGTGCTAGTGGTTTGCCGACAGGGGGGCGAGGGGCGGGTAATGTGAACACTGAAGCTTTCTTT. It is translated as CASGLPTGGRGAGNVNTEAFF.

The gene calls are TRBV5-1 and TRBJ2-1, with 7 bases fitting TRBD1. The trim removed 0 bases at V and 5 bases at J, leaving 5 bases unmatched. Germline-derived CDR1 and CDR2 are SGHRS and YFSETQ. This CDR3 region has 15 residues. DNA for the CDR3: TGCGCCAGCAGCTTGGGCAGGGGGTGGGACAATGAGCAGTTCTTC. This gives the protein CASSLGRGWDNEQFF. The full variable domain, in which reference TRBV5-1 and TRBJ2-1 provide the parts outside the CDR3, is KAGVTQTPRYLIKTRGQQVTLSCSPISGHRSVSWYQQTPGQGLQFLFEYFSETQRNKGNFPGRFSGRQFSNSRSEMNVSTLELGDSALYLCASSLGRGWDNEQFFGPGTRLTVL.

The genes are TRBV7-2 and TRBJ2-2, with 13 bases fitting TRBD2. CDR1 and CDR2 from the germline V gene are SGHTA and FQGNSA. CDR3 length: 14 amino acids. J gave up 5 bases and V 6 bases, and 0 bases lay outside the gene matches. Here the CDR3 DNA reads TGTGCCAGCAGACTAGCGGGAGGGACCGGGGAGCTGTTTTTT. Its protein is CASRLAGGTGELFF.

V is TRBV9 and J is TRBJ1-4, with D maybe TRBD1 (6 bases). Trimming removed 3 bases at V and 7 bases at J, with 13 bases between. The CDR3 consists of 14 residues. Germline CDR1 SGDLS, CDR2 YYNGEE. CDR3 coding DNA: TGTGCCAGCAGCGGTACAGGGAAGGGTGAAAAACTGTTTTTT. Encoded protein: CASSGTGKGEKLFF.

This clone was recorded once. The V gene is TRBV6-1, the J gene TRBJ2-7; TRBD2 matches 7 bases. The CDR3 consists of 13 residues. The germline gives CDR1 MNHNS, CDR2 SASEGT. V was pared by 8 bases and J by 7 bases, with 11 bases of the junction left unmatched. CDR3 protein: CASPPYLGGEQYF. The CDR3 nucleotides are TGTGCCAGCCCCCCATATTTGGGGGGGGAGCAGTACTTC.

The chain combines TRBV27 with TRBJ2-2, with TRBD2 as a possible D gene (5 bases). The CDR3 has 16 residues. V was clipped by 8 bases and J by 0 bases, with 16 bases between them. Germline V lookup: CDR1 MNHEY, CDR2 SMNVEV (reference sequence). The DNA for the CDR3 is TGTGCCAGCTCCACCGGCTCCGGGACGAACACCGGGGAGCTGTTTTTT. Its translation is CASSTGSGTNTGELFF.

The CDR3 sequence: CASTPSLFTDTQYF. As DNA, the CDR3 is TGTGCCAGCACCCCCTCGCTTTTCACAGATACGCAGTATTTT. V usage is TRBV2 and J usage is TRBJ2-3; D is unclear. This CDR3 spans 14 amino acids. Between the trimmed V and J ends, which lost 7 bases and 2 bases, there was a span of 13 bases. Germline CDR1 SNHLY, CDR2 FYNNEI.

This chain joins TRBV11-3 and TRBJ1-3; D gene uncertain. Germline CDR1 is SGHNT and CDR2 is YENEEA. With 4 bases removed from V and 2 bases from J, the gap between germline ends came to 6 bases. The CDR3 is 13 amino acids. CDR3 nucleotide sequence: TGTGCCAGCAGCTCCTTGCCTGGAAACACCATATATTTT. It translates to CASSSLPGNTIYF.